A selection of T cell receptor beta chains follows, all from one sample in a study of OX40 agonist ivuxolimab in advanced cancers. Clones were sequenced by immunoSEQ multiplex PCR, and TCRdb holds only the in-frame ones, with some missing. The sample carries fewer than 65,000 clones, 70% to 80% recorded once. The starting material was CD4+ or CD8+ T cells sorted from blood, obtained in a trial of the OX40 agonist ivuxolimab. The receptors were gathered from an adult with an advanced solid tumor such as melanoma, head and neck, liver or kidney cancer. Both conserved end residues are part of each CDR3. Fields, in order: V gene, J gene, clone size, D gene, CDR3 protein, CDR3 DNA. D genes are given only for firm matches. Some rows have no size entry. The others give once, few or many, or a class for an expanded clone.

V gene: TRBV4-1; J gene: TRBJ1-1; clone size: once; D gene: NA; CDR3 protein: CASSQEVSGTEAFF; CDR3 DNA: TGCGCCAGCAGCCAAGAAGTAAGCGGCACTGAAGCTTTCTTT
V gene: TRBV11-1; J gene: TRBJ1-1; clone size: NA; D gene: TRBD1; CDR3 protein: CASSLGLGQGNTEAFF; CDR3 DNA: TGTGCCAGCAGCTTAGGCCTGGGACAGGGGAACACTGAAGCTTTCTTT
V gene: TRBV6-1; J gene: TRBJ1-2; clone size: NA; D gene: NA; CDR3 protein: CASSEAPGSTYGYTF; CDR3 DNA: TGTGCCAGCAGTGAAGCCCCCGGATCTACCTATGGCTACACCTTC
V gene: TRBV7-2; J gene: TRBJ1-5; clone size: few; D gene: NA; CDR3 protein: CASSLAGQPQHF; CDR3 DNA: TGTGCCAGCAGCTTAGCGGGTCAGCCCCAGCATTTT
V gene: TRBV5-1; J gene: TRBJ1-1; clone size: NA; D gene: NA; CDR3 protein: CASSPLTGNDGRNTEAFF; CDR3 DNA: TGCGCCAGCAGCCCGCTAACGGGGAATGACGGTCGGAACACTGAAGCTTTCTTT
V gene: TRBV11-2; J gene: TRBJ2-7; clone size: NA; D gene: TRBD1; CDR3 protein: CASRDSPFLTYEQYF; CDR3 DNA: TGTGCCAGCCGGGACAGTCCGTTTTTAACCTACGAGCAGTACTTC
V gene: TRBV28; J gene: TRBJ2-7; clone size: NA; D gene: NA; CDR3 protein: CASTAPGLANSEQYF; CDR3 DNA: TGTGCCAGCACCGCACCGGGGCTCGCTAATTCGGAGCAGTACTTC
V gene: TRBV7-9; J gene: TRBJ2-2; clone size: NA; D gene: NA; CDR3 protein: CASARTDPNTGELFF; CDR3 DNA: TGTGCCAGCGCCCGGACCGACCCGAACACCGGGGAGCTGTTTTTT
V gene: TRBV2; J gene: TRBJ1-4; clone size: NA; D gene: NA; CDR3 protein: CASSMPGGVVGANEKLFF; CDR3 DNA: TGTGCCAGCAGTATGCCCGGAGGGGTGGTAGGGGCTAATGAAAAACTGTTTTTT
V gene: TRBV9; J gene: TRBJ2-2; clone size: once; D gene: TRBD2; CDR3 protein: CASSLLTGTSGTGELFF; CDR3 DNA: TGTGCCAGCAGCTTACTGACCGGGACTAGCGGCACCGGGGAGCTGTTTTTT
V gene: TRBV7-8; J gene: TRBJ2-2; clone size: NA; D gene: TRBD2; CDR3 protein: CASSSVGGTGELFF; CDR3 DNA: TGTGCCAGCAGCTCAGTGGGGGGGACCGGGGAGCTGTTTTTT
V gene: TRBV10-3; J gene: TRBJ2-1; clone size: once; D gene: NA; CDR3 protein: CAISYTTNNEQFF; CDR3 DNA: TGTGCCATCAGTTACACAACTAACAATGAGCAGTTCTTC
V gene: TRBV5-6; J gene: TRBJ1-4; clone size: NA; D gene: NA; CDR3 protein: CASSLAPGPGVWEKLFF; CDR3 DNA: TGTGCCAGCAGCTTGGCACCTGGACCCGGAGTTTGGGAAAAACTGTTTTTT
V gene: TRBV6-5; J gene: TRBJ2-1; clone size: NA; D gene: NA; CDR3 protein: CASSYYTGTYNEQFF; CDR3 DNA: TGTGCCAGCAGTTACTACACCGGGACCTACAATGAGCAGTTCTTC
V gene: TRBV7-2; J gene: TRBJ1-2; clone size: NA; D gene: NA; CDR3 protein: CASSLRQQYDGYTF; CDR3 DNA: TGTGCCAGCAGCTTACGTCAACAGTACGATGGCTACACCTTC
V gene: TRBV7-6; J gene: TRBJ2-1; clone size: NA; D gene: NA; CDR3 protein: CASNSEPVASYNEQFF; CDR3 DNA: TGTGCCAGCAACTCGGAGCCGGTTGCTTCCTACAATGAGCAGTTCTTC
V gene: TRBV30; J gene: TRBJ2-7; clone size: NA; D gene: NA; CDR3 protein: CAWEGGRGGHEQYF; CDR3 DNA: TGTGCCTGGGAAGGGGGGCGGGGCGGCCACGAGCAGTACTTC
V gene: TRBV6-1; J gene: TRBJ2-5; clone size: NA; D gene: NA; CDR3 protein: CASSSGSRGQETQYF; CDR3 DNA: TGTGCCAGCAGTTCAGGGTCAAGGGGCCAAGAGACCCAGTACTTC
V gene: TRBV10-3; J gene: TRBJ2-5; clone size: few; D gene: TRBD2; CDR3 protein: CAISDLRGGETQYF; CDR3 DNA: TGTGCCATCAGCGACTTGCGGGGGGGAGAGACCCAGTACTTC
V gene: TRBV9; J gene: TRBJ1-1; clone size: NA; D gene: NA; CDR3 protein: CASSVGGSTEAFF; CDR3 DNA: TGTGCCAGCAGCGTGGGGGGGAGTACTGAAGCTTTCTTT
V gene: TRBV5-5; J gene: TRBJ2-7; clone size: NA; D gene: NA; CDR3 protein: CASSFLGHIYEQYF; CDR3 DNA: TGTGCCAGCAGCTTTTTAGGACATATCTACGAGCAGTACTTC
V gene: TRBV27; J gene: TRBJ2-2; clone size: NA; D gene: NA; CDR3 protein: CASSFGGMNTGELFF; CDR3 DNA: TGTGCCAGCAGTTTTGGAGGGATGAACACCGGGGAGCTGTTTTTT